This is a list of T cell receptor beta chains from one sample in a study of Graves' ophthalmopathy and Graves' hyperthyroidism. One entry per CDR3 protein results from TCRdb running MiXCR on the multiplex PCR reads. The sample holds over a million distinct CDR3 sequences, approximately 35% seen once. Material for sequencing was peripheral blood or thyroid tissue (not recorded which). The origin of the receptors is an adult man with Graves' hyperthyroidism. Both conserved end residues are part of each CDR3. Each record gives: J gene, V gene, CDR3 protein.

TRBJ1-5 TRBV20-1 CSARGTVSRNQPQHF
TRBJ2-2 TRBV14 CASSQDLGTGELFF
TRBJ2-5 TRBV20-1 CSAIGTSGRPLQETQYF
TRBJ1-6 TRBV19 CASRVTGMSSPLHF
TRBJ2-5 TRBV25-1 CASSIGGNTQETQYF
TRBJ1-1 TRBV6-1 CASSALPLNTEAFF
TRBJ1-1 TRBV15 CATSKDGSTEAFF
TRBJ1-2 TRBV6-5 CASSAPGTFYGYTF
TRBJ1-4 TRBV6-5 CASTQTGTGEEKLFF
TRBJ2-7 TRBV11-1 CASSQVGSGKTYEQYF
TRBJ1-4 TRBV20-1 CSASLGATNEKLFF
TRBJ2-5 TRBV5-8 CASSLALNPQETQYF
TRBJ1-1 TRBV7-9 CASSSRIAGTEAFF
TRBJ2-7 TRBV10-3 CAISRSSGYEQYF
TRBJ1-5 TRBV10-3 CASSSGQANNQPQHF